This TCR beta chain was recorded in a study of response to subunit inactivated influenza vaccine. V shed 5 bases, J shed 12 bases, and the junction held 6 bases outside the gene matches. Germline loops: CDR1 SGHVS, CDR2 FQNEAQ. The CDR3 sequence is 12 residues long. TCRdb re-analysed the RT-PCR reads in MiXCR, keeping a single row per CDR3 protein. This sample has about 620,000 distinct CDR3 sequences, with around 10% found just once. This same sample was also taken into another study, of T cells expressing NK-cell markers. As that report states: TCR beta cDNA was made by 5'RACE template switching with UMIs.

The gene calls are TRBV7-8 and TRBJ2-1; 8 nucleotides match TRBD1. The material was PBMCs from blood, obtained on the day of vaccination. The TCR was taken from a man aged 45 to 65 who received an inactivated influenza vaccine. The CDR3 bases are TGTGCCAGCAGCCCTGACAGGGGTAGGCAGTTCTTC. It specifies CASSPDRGRQFF.